The rows below give T cell receptor beta chains drawn from one sample of a study of identical twins. TCRdb reprocessed the 5' RACE reads with MiXCR, giving one entry per CDR3 protein. Seen here are 1.5 million to 2 million distinct CDR3 sequences, 25% to 35% observed once, and the top ten hold approximately 0.25%. Sequencing used cord blood. These receptors were taken from a newborn girl in good health. The CDR3 runs from the conserved cysteine through the conserved F or W. A D gene is named only where the DNA matches it firmly. Only part of the rows carry a size: once, few, many, or a class if the clone is expanded.

d_call	clone_size	v_call	j_call	cdr3_nt	cdr3_aa
TRBD1	.	TRBV28	TRBJ1-2	TGTGCCAGCAGTTACCGGACAGGAAGCTCCCTCCATGGCTACACCTTC	CASSYRTGSSLHGYTF
.	.	TRBV20-1	TRBJ2-3	TGCAGTGCTAGAAGGGTGGTGGGCACAGATACGCAGTATTTT	CSARRVVGTDTQYF
TRBD1	few	TRBV7-9	TRBJ1-2	TGTGCCAGCAGCTTTCCCCGGGACAGGGGCCCCTATGGCTACACCTTC	CASSFPRDRGPYGYTF
.	.	TRBV7-6	TRBJ2-1	TGTGCCAGCAGCTTATCGCACGTAGGGTACGGCTCCTACAATGAGCAGTTCTTC	CASSLSHVGYGSYNEQFF
TRBD2	many	TRBV4-2	TRBJ2-7	TGTGCCAGCAGCCTACTAGCGGGAGGGGCTTCCTACGAGCAGTACTTC	CASSLLAGGASYEQYF
.	many	TRBV10-3	TRBJ2-7	TGTGCCATCAGTGAACTCCGTGCGACAGCCTCCTACGAGCAGTACTTC	CAISELRATASYEQYF
.	.	TRBV20-1	TRBJ1-2	TGCAGTGCTAGCGGGGGACCTAACTATGGCTACACCTTC	CSASGGPNYGYTF
.	.	TRBV5-1	TRBJ2-3	TGCGCCAGCAGCTTCCGGGGGGCAGACACAGATACGCAGTATTTT	CASSFRGADTDTQYF
.	.	TRBV27	TRBJ2-1	TGTGCCAGCGCACGGGACACCCTCTACAATGAGCAGTTCTTC	CASARDTLYNEQFF
.	.	TRBV5-1	TRBJ2-1	TGCGCCAGCAGCCTTCTCGGGCAACCATACAATGAGCAGTTCTTC	CASSLLGQPYNEQFF
.	few	TRBV15	TRBJ2-1	TGTGCCACCAGCAGAGTAAGACTAGGCCATGAGCAGTTCTTC	CATSRVRLGHEQFF
TRBD2	.	TRBV4-1	TRBJ2-1	TGCGCCAGCAGCCAAGAGCGGGGGATCCCCTACAATGAGCAGTTCTTC	CASSQERGIPYNEQFF
.	.	TRBV7-2	TRBJ1-1	TGTGCCAGCATTCCGTCAGGGAGGAGCACTGAAGCTTTCTTT	CASIPSGRSTEAFF
.	few	TRBV3-1	TRBJ1-2	TGTGCCAGCAGCGAATTTGACGGATATTATGGCTACACCTTC	CASSEFDGYYGYTF
TRBD2	few	TRBV27	TRBJ2-7	TGTGCCAGCAGTCCTCTAGCGGGCCTCTACGAGCAGTACTTC	CASSPLAGLYEQYF
TRBD1	.	TRBV29-1	TRBJ2-5	TGCAGCGTTGAAGGCAGGGGGGAGACCCAGTACTTC	CSVEGRGETQYF
TRBD1	few	TRBV20-1	TRBJ1-1	TGCAGTGCTCCGGGGACAGCCTACACTGAAGCTTTCTTT	CSAPGTAYTEAFF
.	.	TRBV29-1	TRBJ2-7	TGCAGCGTTGAAGGTTTCAGGGAAAATTACAATGAGCAGTACTTC	CSVEGFRENYNEQYF
TRBD1	.	TRBV20-1	TRBJ1-1	TGCAGGGTGCAGACAGGGTCTGAAGCTTTCTTT	CRVQTGSEAFF
TRBD2	.	TRBV9	TRBJ2-5	TGTGCCAGCAGCGGCAGACTAGCGGGGGGACAAGAGACCCAGTACTTC	CASSGRLAGGQETQYF
.	.	TRBV11-2	TRBJ2-4	TGTGCCAGCAGCTTAGGCAGCCCCATAGCCAAAAACATTCAGTACTTC	CASSLGSPIAKNIQYF
.	.	TRBV27	TRBJ2-7	TGTGCCAGCGGGGGTTTTGGCATCGTCTACGAGCAGTACTTC	CASGGFGIVYEQYF
.	.	TRBV9	TRBJ2-7	TGTGCCAGCAGCGTAGATCCCCGCTACGAGCAGTACTTC	CASSVDPRYEQYF
.	few	TRBV20-1	TRBJ2-5	TGCAGTGCTAGTAAAGTGAAGGAGACCCAGTACTTC	CSASKVKETQYF
.	.	TRBV6-1	TRBJ1-2	TGTGCCAACAGTCCGACAGGAGGGGCCTCCTATGGCTACACCTTC	CANSPTGGASYGYTF
.	.	TRBV6-6	TRBJ2-5	TGTGCCAGCAGACCCCCGGATGGGGTAGAGACCCAGTACTTC	CASRPPDGVETQYF
TRBD1	once	TRBV18	TRBJ2-2	TGTGCCAGCTCACTCCCGGGACAGTCTAACACCGGGGAGCTGTTTTTT	CASSLPGQSNTGELFF
.	few	TRBV28	TRBJ2-7	TGTGCCAGCAGTTTGTGGATAGCCACACTTTACGAGCAGTACTTC	CASSLWIATLYEQYF
.	few	TRBV4-1	TRBJ2-5	TGCGCCAGCAGCCAAGGGGTCAGATTGGAGACCCAGTACTTC	CASSQGVRLETQYF
.	.	TRBV10-3	TRBJ2-5	TGTGCCACCCTAGGGCACCAAGAGACCCAGTACTTC	CATLGHQETQYF
.	few	TRBV2	TRBJ2-6	TGTGCCAGCAGTGAAGCGGGCCCCTCTGGGGCCAACGTCCTGACTTTC	CASSEAGPSGANVLTF
.	.	TRBV28	TRBJ2-7	TGTGCCAGCAGTTTAACCCCTAGCGAGCAGTACTTC	CASSLTPSEQYF
TRBD2	few	TRBV15	TRBJ2-1	TGTGCCACCAGCAGAGATGTGGCGGGAGCGTTCCTTTACAATGAGCAGTTCTTC	CATSRDVAGAFLYNEQFF
TRBD2	few	TRBV19	TRBJ2-7	TGTGCCAGTGCGACTAGCGGTATCTACGAGCAGTACTTC	CASATSGIYEQYF
.	.	TRBV12-3/TRBV12-4	TRBJ2-1	TGTGCCAGCAGTTTATACGGCCAGAGCTCCTACAATGAGCAGTTCTTC	CASSLYGQSSYNEQFF
.	.	TRBV5-1	TRBJ1-6	TGCGCCAGCATAAGGGGACCTTCTATAAATTCACCCCTCCACTTT	CASIRGPSINSPLHF
.	.	TRBV7-2	TRBJ2-1	TGTGCCAGCAGCTTGAGTCTGAGCTCCTACAATGAGGAGTTCTTC	CASSLSLSSYNEEFF
TRBD1	.	TRBV4-1	TRBJ2-3	TGCGCCAGCAGCCAAGATAGGGACAGGGGTCACTGGGTGACAGATACGCAGTATTTT	CASSQDRDRGHWVTDTQYF
TRBD1	.	TRBV27	TRBJ2-7	TGTGCCAGCAGTTTTGCCAGGGGGCGCGAGCAGTACTTC	CASSFARGREQYF
.	.	TRBV4-1	TRBJ1-1	TGCGCCAGCAGCCAACCCATGACAGGGAACACTGAAGCTTTCTTT	CASSQPMTGNTEAFF
.	.	TRBV6-6	TRBJ1-2	TGTGCCAGCAGTTACCAACCCCAAGGGGAGGGATGGGGCTACACCTTC	CASSYQPQGEGWGYTF
.	.	TRBV6-6	TRBJ2-7	TGTGCCAGCAGTTACTCGACCCCCTTGCGAGGGCTCGAGCAGTACTTC	CASSYSTPLRGLEQYF
TRBD2	few	TRBV6-4	TRBJ2-1	TGTGCCAGCAGTGATCCCCCGCGACTAGCGGCAGTTTACAATGAGCAGTTCTTC	CASSDPPRLAAVYNEQFF
.	few	TRBV20-1	TRBJ2-3	TGCAGTGGATTCTACTTCGAATGGGGACCGTCACCAGATACGCAGTATTTT	CSGFYFEWGPSPDTQYF
.	few	TRBV29-1	TRBJ2-5	TGCAGCGTTGTCCTACTTGAGACCCAGTACTTC	CSVVLLETQYF
.	many	TRBV12-3/TRBV12-4	TRBJ2-7	TGTGCCAGCAGTTTAGCTGCCAGCTTATACGAGCAGTACTTC	CASSLAASLYEQYF
TRBD1	.	TRBV6-2/TRBV6-3	TRBJ1-1	TGTGCCAGCAGTTGGGACAGGGCTGTAGTCACTGAAGCTTTCTTT	CASSWDRAVVTEAFF
.	few	TRBV6-1	TRBJ2-1	TGTGCCAGCAGTGAGCGGGGTCACAATGAGCAGTTCTTC	CASSERGHNEQFF
.	.	TRBV28	TRBJ2-7	TGTGCCAGTAACCGAGCGGACCGCTACGAGCAGTACTTC	CASNRADRYEQYF
TRBD1	.	TRBV2	TRBJ1-1	TGTGCCAGCAGTGGGGACAGGGGGCTGAACACTGAAGCTTTCTTT	CASSGDRGLNTEAFF
.	.	TRBV7-8	TRBJ2-1	TGTGCCAGCAGCTTAGCGGGTGCCGGGACCGTCAAATTTAGTTACAATGAGCAGTTCTTC	CASSLAGAGTVKFSYNEQFF